The rows below give T cell receptor beta chains drawn from one sample of a study of early T cells in non-severe SARS-CoV-2 infection. Each CDR3 protein is one row after TCRdb ran MiXCR on the 5' RACE reads. The data hold approximately 80,000 distinct CDR3 sequences, with around 11% observed a single time. The source material was whole blood, sampled at baseline. The receptors originated from an adult who was a healthcare worker with PCR-confirmed SARS-CoV-2 infection or an uninfected control (not recorded which). The CDR3 runs from the conserved cysteine through the conserved F or W. The D gene is left open where the match is weak. The size of a clone is reported for some rows only, either as once, few or many, or as a class for expanded clones.

D,size,J,length,V,CDR3,DNA
-,-,TRBJ2-7,14,TRBV28,CASSLYGTAYEQYF,TGTGCCAGCAGTTTATACGGCACAGCCTACGAGCAGTACTTC
-,-,TRBJ2-1,16,TRBV5-1,CASRHRTGSSYNEQFF,TGCGCCAGCAGGCATCGAACAGGGAGCTCCTACAATGAGCAGTTCTTC
-,few,TRBJ2-6,18,TRBV6-6,CASNDRTLPLSGANVLTF,TGTGCCAGCAATGACAGGACACTACCACTCTCTGGGGCCAACGTCCTGACTTTC
-,-,TRBJ1-1,12,TRBV7-9,CASSPLGVEAFF,TGTGCCAGCAGCCCCCTAGGAGTTGAAGCTTTCTTT
TRBD2,-,TRBJ2-7,14,TRBV7-6,CASALWEGSGEQYF,TGTGCCAGCGCGCTCTGGGAGGGAAGTGGAGAGCAGTACTTC
-,many,TRBJ1-2,15,TRBV21-1,CASSKIGWTPWGYTF,TGTGCCAGCAGCAAAATAGGGTGGACCCCTTGGGGCTACACCTTC
-,-,TRBJ2-3,15,TRBV15,CATSRGGMGTDTQYF,TGTGCCACCAGCAGAGGGGGGATGGGCACAGATACGCAGTATTTT
-,many,TRBJ2-3,15,TRBV20-1,CSASPRTRGTDTQYF,TGCAGTGCTAGTCCGAGGACCCGCGGTACAGATACGCAGTATTTT
-,few,TRBJ1-1,13,TRBV7-2,CASSRQLNTEAFF,TGTGCCAGCAGCAGACAGCTGAACACTGAAGCTTTCTTT
-,few,TRBJ1-6,17,TRBV6-6,CASSSSDKYSYNSPLHF,-
TRBD1,-,TRBJ2-1,14,TRBV7-3,CASSLGPGGNEQFF,TGTGCCAGCAGCTTGGGACCAGGGGGCAATGAGCAGTTCTTC
-,-,TRBJ2-7,11,TRBV29-1,CSVVGSYEQYF,TGCAGCGTTGTTGGATCCTACGAGCAGTACTTC
-,few,TRBJ2-7,11,TRBV29-1,CSVAGVYEQYF,TGCAGCGTTGCGGGGGTCTACGAGCAGTACTTC
TRBD2,many,TRBJ2-1,15,TRBV7-2,CASSSGLAGKNEQFF,TGTGCCAGCAGCTCCGGACTAGCGGGGAAGAATGAGCAGTTCTTC
-,many,TRBJ1-1,11,TRBV28,CASSLVAEAFF,TGTGCCAGCAGTTTAGTCGCGGAAGCTTTCTTT
-,few,TRBJ1-6,15,TRBV27,CASSSGAVQGSPLHF,TGTGCCAGCAGTTCGGGAGCGGTGCAGGGTTCACCCCTCCACTTT
-,-,TRBJ2-7,13,TRBV6-5,CATKTGSPYEQYF,TGTGCCACTAAGACAGGAAGCCCCTACGAGCAGTACTTC
-,many,TRBJ1-4,13,TRBV6-2/TRBV6-3,CASGQQDNEKLFF,TGTGCCAGCGGCCAACAGGACAATGAAAAACTGTTTTTT
-,-,TRBJ2-7,16,TRBV1,CTSSLRASGLSYEQYF,TGCACCAGCAGCCTTAGAGCTAGCGGGCTGAGCTACGAGCAGTACTTC
-,few,TRBJ1-1,15,TRBV3-1,CASSQGGAMNTEAFF,TGTGCCAGCAGCCAGGGGGGGGCGATGAACACTGAAGCTTTCTTT
TRBD1,few,TRBJ1-1,13,TRBV6-2/TRBV6-3,CASRYRGSTEAFF,TGTGCCAGCAGGTACAGGGGTAGTACTGAAGCTTTCTTT
TRBD1,few,TRBJ2-7,13,TRBV7-9,CASSQQGDDEQYF,TGTGCCAGCAGCCAACAGGGGGACGACGAGCAGTACTTC
-,many,TRBJ2-2,15,TRBV20-1,CSARVVGVNTGELFF,TGCAGTGCTAGAGTAGTTGGGGTGAACACCGGGGAGCTGTTTTTT
-,many,TRBJ2-1,12,TRBV2,CASSVIYNEQFF,TGTGCCAGCAGTGTTATATACAATGAGCAGTTCTTC
-,few,TRBJ2-3,14,TRBV29-1,CSVGRFRSPDTQYF,TGCAGCGTTGGCCGTTTTAGGAGCCCAGATACGCAGTATTTT
-,few,TRBJ1-4,13,TRBV28,CASKSSPNEKLFF,TGTGCCAGCAAGAGTAGCCCTAATGAAAAACTGTTTTTT
-,few,TRBJ2-3,11,TRBV20-1,CSARVADTQYF,TGCAGTGCTAGAGTGGCAGATACGCAGTATTTT
-,many,TRBJ1-6,16,TRBV19,CASSTSTGTGSSPLHF,TGTGCCAGTAGTACCTCAACAGGGACGGGTAGTTCACCCCTCCACTTT
-,few,TRBJ2-7,14,TRBV29-1,CSVISRVGRIEQYF,TGCAGCGTTATTTCACGGGTCGGGCGCATTGAGCAGTACTTC
-,-,TRBJ2-1,14,TRBV5-1,CASSSTETYNEQFF,TGCGCCAGCAGCTCGACGGAGACCTACAATGAGCAGTTCTTC
-,many,TRBJ1-1,12,TRBV29-1,CSARKGNTEAFF,TGCAGCGCCCGGAAGGGGAACACTGAAGCTTTCTTT
-,-,TRBJ1-4,15,TRBV12-3/TRBV12-4,CASSLAEGPEEKLFF,TGTGCCAGCAGTTTAGCGGAGGGACCCGAGGAAAAACTGTTTTTT
TRBD1,few,TRBJ1-2,15,TRBV27,CASSPEGTATYGYTF,TGTGCCAGCAGTCCCGAAGGGACAGCAACCTATGGCTACACCTTC
TRBD1,-,TRBJ2-1,13,TRBV7-3,CASSATGVIEQFF,TGTGCCAGCAGCGCGACAGGGGTAATTGAGCAGTTCTTC
-,-,TRBJ2-2,12,TRBV10-3,CAISEVDGELFF,TGTGCCATCAGTGAAGTGGACGGGGAGCTGTTTTTT
-,-,TRBJ2-3,15,TRBV28,CASNEPHVTTDTQYF,TGTGCCAGCAACGAGCCCCACGTAACAACAGATACGCAGTATTTT
TRBD1,-,TRBJ1-6,14,TRBV6-6,CASRNGQGTSPLHF,TGTGCCAGCAGGAACGGACAGGGTACTTCACCCCTCCACTTT
-,-,TRBJ2-7,13,TRBV5-6,CASSTRGVGEQYF,TGTGCCAGCAGCACAAGGGGGGTGGGCGAGCAGTACTTC
-,few,TRBJ1-2,13,TRBV10-3,CAISGSANYGYTF,TGTGCCATCAGTGGTTCAGCAAACTATGGCTACACCTTC
-,-,TRBJ2-3,13,TRBV2,CASHPGVTDTQYF,TGTGCCAGCCACCCGGGGGTCACAGATACGCAGTATTTT
-,few,TRBJ1-4,12,TRBV19,CASSRTVEKLFF,TGTGCCAGCAGCCGGACAGTTGAAAAACTGTTTTTT
TRBD2,many,TRBJ2-1,16,TRBV7-9,CASSSLGGGAGNEQFF,TGTGCCAGCAGCTCCCTTGGCGGGGGGGCAGGGAATGAGCAGTTCTTC
-,few,TRBJ2-7,15,TRBV25-1,CASSELRHSFYEQYF,TGTGCCAGCAGTGAACTGAGACATAGCTTCTACGAGCAGTACTTC
-,few,TRBJ1-2,13,TRBV6-2/TRBV6-3,CASTYGISDGYTF,TGTGCCAGCACCTACGGAATTTCGGATGGCTACACCTTC
-,few,TRBJ2-7,11,TRBV29-1,CSVGRGYEQYF,TGCAGCGTTGGGAGGGGGTACGAGCAGTACTTC
TRBD1,few,TRBJ1-1,13,TRBV29-1,CSVRQGVNTEAFF,TGCAGCGTTCGGCAGGGGGTGAACACTGAAGCTTTCTTT
TRBD1,few,TRBJ2-1,15,TRBV5-1,CASSLETGVYNEQFF,TGCGCCAGCAGCTTGGAGACAGGGGTGTACAATGAGCAGTTCTTC
TRBD1,-,TRBJ2-5,14,TRBV5-6,CASSLGQGAKTQYF,TGTGCCAGCAGCTTGGGACAGGGGGCGAAGACCCAGTACTTC